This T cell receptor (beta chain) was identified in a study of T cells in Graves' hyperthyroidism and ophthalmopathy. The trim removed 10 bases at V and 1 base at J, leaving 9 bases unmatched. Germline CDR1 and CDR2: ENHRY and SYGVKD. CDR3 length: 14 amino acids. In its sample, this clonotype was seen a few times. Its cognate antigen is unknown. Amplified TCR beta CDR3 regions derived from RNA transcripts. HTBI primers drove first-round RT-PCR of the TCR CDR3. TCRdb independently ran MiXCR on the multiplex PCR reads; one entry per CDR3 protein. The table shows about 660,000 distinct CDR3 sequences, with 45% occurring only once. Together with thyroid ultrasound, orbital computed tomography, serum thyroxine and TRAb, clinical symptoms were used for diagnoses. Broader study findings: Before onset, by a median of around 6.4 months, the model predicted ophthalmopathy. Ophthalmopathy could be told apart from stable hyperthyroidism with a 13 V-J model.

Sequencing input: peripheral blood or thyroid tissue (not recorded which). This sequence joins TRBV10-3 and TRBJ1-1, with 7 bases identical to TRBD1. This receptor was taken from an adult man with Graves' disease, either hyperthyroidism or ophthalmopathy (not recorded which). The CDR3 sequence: CATLNRGGNTEAFF. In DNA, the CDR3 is TGTGCCACCCTAAACAGGGGCGGGAACACTGAAGCTTTCTTT.